These 10 T cell receptor beta chains were sequenced from one sample in a study of Graves' ophthalmopathy and Graves' hyperthyroidism. As the template, RNA transcripts were used to amplify TCR beta CDR3 regions. Following a first-round RT-PCR that used HTBI primers, a second-round multiplex PCR was carried out. TCRdb reprocessed the multiplex PCR reads with MiXCR, giving one entry per CDR3 protein. This sample has about 380,000 distinct CDR3 sequences; 15% occur once, and the top ten carry roughly 7%. What was sequenced was peripheral blood. These receptors were collected from a young woman with stable Graves' hyperthyroidism.

This clonotype was recorded many times. The junction departs from germline at one end; a sequencing error may be responsible. The rearrangement joins TRBV6-5 to TRBJ1-2; D unresolved. This CDR3 is 13 amino acids long. CDR1 and CDR2 (germline): MNHEY, SVGAGI. CDR3 in amino acids: CTSSYSEGNGYTF. The CDR3 region has the DNA TGTACCAGCAGTTACTCAGAGGGTAATGGCTACACCTTC.

This clonotype was seen more than once but under ten times. The chain links TRBV18 to TRBJ2-6; either TRBD1 or TRBD2 may supply D (5 bases each). The CDR3 runs 15 residues. CDR1 and CDR2 from the germline V gene are KGHSH and LQKENI. V lost 1 base and J lost 3, with 7 bases in between. This chain's CDR3 is CASSPLGDGANVLTF. The CDR3 bases are TGTGCCAGCTCACCACTGGGGGATGGGGCCAACGTCCTGACTTTC.

The chain carries TRBV15 and TRBJ2-5, with TRBD2 as a possible D gene (5 bases). Germline CDR1 and CDR2: LNHNV and YYDKDF (reference sequence). Trimming removed 3 bases from V and 2 bases from J, with 13 bases in between. The CDR3 contains 15 residues. The CDR3 sequence: CATSSPGFAQETQYF. CDR3 DNA: TGTGCCACCAGCAGCCCGGGGTTTGCGCAAGAGACCCAGTACTTC.

The J gene is TRBJ1-1, the V gene TRBV6-1, with 7 bases lining up with TRBD1. Unmatched junction bases numbered 12, after V lost 6 bases and J lost 2 bases. CDR3 length equals 16 residues. CDR1 MNHNS and CDR2 SASEGT come from the germline V gene. The CDR3 nucleotides are TGTGCCAGCAGACTAGGCCGGACAGGTGATAACACTGAAGCTTTCTTT. Residues: CASRLGRTGDNTEAFF.

This clonotype was picked up many times. The chain recombines TRBV20-1 with TRBJ1-5; D is perhaps TRBD1 (6 bases). Germline CDR1 and CDR2: DFQATT and SNEGSKA (reference sequence). V lost 1 base, J lost 2 bases, and 15 bases lay in between. The CDR3 is made up of 16 amino acids. CDR3 amino acids: CSARVGGGLGNQPQHF. CDR3 nucleotides: TGCAGTGCTAGAGTAGGAGGGGGTCTGGGCAATCAGCCCCAGCATTTT.

Remarks on this clonotype: This sequence may be a read error, since a much larger clone differs from it by one base. J is TRBJ1-6 and V is TRBV6-5, with D possibly being TRBD1 (6 bases). The germline CDR1 and CDR2 sequences are MNHEY and SVGAGI. The length of the CDR3 is 16 residues. The CDR3 nucleotides read TGTGCCAGCAGTAACAGGGCGGGCTCCTATAATTCACACCTCCACTTT. It yields the protein CASSNRAGSYNSHLHF.

This rearrangement joins TRBV5-1 to TRBJ2-2; TRBD1 matches 10 bases. The CDR3 extends over 18 amino acids. Germline-derived CDR1 and CDR2 are SGHRS and YFSETQ. V lost 0 bases, J lost 3 bases, and 8 bases stayed unmatched. CDR3 sequence reads: CASSLGDRGRTYTGELFF. CDR3 nucleotides: TGCGCCAGCAGCTTGGGGGACAGGGGTCGTACCTACACCGGGGAGCTGTTTTTT.

This clonotype has ten or more counts. The gene calls are TRBV28 and TRBJ2-2; D unclear. The CDR3 length is 13 residues. Germline V gene lookup returns CDR1 MDHEN and CDR2 SYDVKM. Trimming stripped 5 bases from V and 3 bases from J, with 7 bases between. Here the CDR3 DNA reads TGTGCCAGCAGTGTCCAGTACACCGGGGAGCTGTTTTTT. This sequence encodes CASSVQYTGELFF.

This clonotype was seen ten or more times. J is TRBJ1-3 and V is TRBV9; TRBD1 might be the D (6 bases). The CDR3 has 15 residues. V lost 0 bases, J lost 5 bases, and 12 bases lay in between. Looked up from germline, CDR1 is SGDLS and CDR2 is YYNGEE. The CDR3 loop is CASSVEGELRNTIYF. The CDR3 DNA follows: TGTGCCAGCAGCGTAGAGGGGGAATTAAGAAACACCATATATTTT. The complete variable domain, with remaining parts taken from reference TRBV9 and TRBJ1-3, reads DSGVTQTPKHLITATGQRVTLRCSPRSGDLSVYWYQQSLDQGLQFLIQYYNGEERAKGNILERFSAQQFPDLHSELNLSSLELGDSALYFCASSVEGELRNTIYFGEGSWLTVV.

This clonotype was observed at least ten times. This chain connects TRBV19 to TRBJ2-7; possibly TRBD2 for D (5 bases). The CDR3 length is 14 residues. The ends were cut back, 1 base at V and 7 bases at J, with 14 bases in the middle. Germline CDR1 LNHDA, CDR2 SQIVND (reference sequence). The CDR3 is CASSIGPGPGEQYF. Written as DNA, the CDR3 is TGTGCCAGTAGTATAGGACCGGGTCCGGGAGAGCAGTACTTC.